What follows are 27 T cell receptor beta chains derived from one specimen sequenced in a study of blood T cell repertoires in COVID-19. Data came from immunoSEQ multiplex PCR; TCRdb stores just in-frame clones and leaves some out. Counted here are about 140,000 clones, approximately 80% occurring once; the ten biggest clones make up roughly 15%. The sequencing sample was made of peripheral blood. All receptors come from a man aged 45-65 years with acute or convalescent COVID-19.

The rearrangement uses TRBV18 and TRBJ2-6; D is uncertain. With 0 bases removed from V and 0 bases from J, the gap between germline ends came to 6 bases. CDR3 length: 16 amino acids. Germline assignment: CDR1 KGHSH and CDR2 LQKENI. The CDR3 sequence is CASSPPSSSGANVLTF. CDR3 DNA: TGTGCCAGCTCACCACCGTCCTCCTCTGGGGCCAACGTCCTGACTTTC. Full variable domain (outside the CDR3, taken from reference TRBV18 and TRBJ2-6): NAGVMQNPRHLVRRRGQEARLRCSPMKGHSHVYWYRQLPEEGLKFMVYLQKENIIDESGMPKERFSAEFPKEGPSILRIQQVVRGDSAAYFCASSPPSSSGANVLTFGAGSRLTVL.

This clone has just one count. The chain recombines TRBV3-1 (or the pseudogene TRBV3-2) with TRBJ2-3; 8 bases match TRBD2. CDR1 and CDR2 from the germline V gene are LGHDT and YNNKEL (reference sequence). V lost 4 bases and J lost 1; bases outside the gene matches: 7. The CDR3 is 16 residues long. The CDR3 loop reads CASSPEAGARTDTQYF. In nucleotides, the CDR3 is TGTGCCAGCAGCCCCGAAGCGGGGGCCCGCACAGATACGCAGTATTTT.

With respect to this clone: The identical CDR3 is also encoded by other nucleotide sequences in the sample. V gene TRBV2 combines with J gene TRBJ2-7, with D possibly TRBD1 on 6 matching bases. The CDR3 is 13 amino acids. CDR1 and CDR2 from the germline V gene are SNHLY and FYNNEI. Deletions cut 4 bases from V and 3 bases from J, with 10 bases between. This CDR3 is CASSGTASYEQYF. CDR3 nucleotide sequence: TGTGCCAGCAGTGGGACAGCCAGCTACGAGCAGTACTTC.

The CDR3: CASSLDSGLAGYEQYV. In DNA form, the CDR3 reads TGTGCCAGCAGCTTAGATTCCGGACTAGCGGGGTACGAGCAGTACGTC. This chain connects TRBV7-2 to TRBJ2-7; TRBD2 aligns across 12 bases. This CDR3 is 16 amino acids long. After removal of 1 base from V and 4 bases from J, the junction contained 5 bases not matched to a gene. Germline V gene lookup returns CDR1 SGHTA and CDR2 FQGNSA.

The chain combines TRBV11-2 with TRBJ1-6; D gene uncertain. Trimming left V 6 bases short and J 4 bases short, with 4 bases between. The CDR3 sequence is 12 residues long. CDR1 is SGHAT, CDR2 FQNNGV, per germline. The CDR3 coding sequence is TGTGCCAGCAGGGAGTATAATTCACCCCTCCACTTT. Residues: CASREYNSPLHF.

CDR3 loop: CASSYSKENEQFF. The CDR3 DNA is TGTGCCAGCAGTTACTCGAAGGAGAATGAGCAGTTCTTC. The chain has TRBV6-6 and TRBJ2-1; the D is unclear. The CDR3 is made up of 13 amino acids. Germline values: CDR1 MNHNY, CDR2 SVGAGI (reference sequence). Trimming pared 0 bases from V and 7 bases from J, leaving 7 bases between.

This clone has just one count. V usage is TRBV6-4 and J usage is TRBJ1-1, with D possibly being TRBD1 (5 bases). Trimming removed 2 bases at V and 7 bases at J, with 11 bases between. Germline assignment: CDR1 MRHNA and CDR2 SNTAGT. The CDR3 runs 13 residues. The CDR3 bases are TGTGCCAGCAGTGACGGCCCCCAGGGTGAAGCTTTCTTT. This codes for CASSDGPQGEAFF.

This chain joins TRBV2 and TRBJ2-5, with D tentatively TRBD2 (5 bases). CDR3 length: 13 amino acids. Trimming removed 6 bases from V and 4 bases from J, with 12 bases in between. Germline V CDR1 and CDR2: SNHLY, FYNNEI. CDR3 amino acids: CASRTRGGETQYF. The CDR3 nucleotides read TGTGCCAGCAGAACTCGGGGTGGAGAGACCCAGTACTTC. Full variable domain (remainder filled in from reference TRBV2 and TRBJ2-5): EPEVTQTPSHQVTQMGQEVILRCVPISNHLYFYWYRQILGQKVEFLVSFYNNEISEKSEIFDDQFSVERPDGSNFTLKIRSTKLEDSAMYFCASRTRGGETQYFGPGTRLLVL.

The chain is built from TRBV5-1 and TRBJ1-5; 8 bases agree with TRBD1. Looked up from germline, CDR1 is SGHRS and CDR2 is YFSETQ. This CDR3 spans 15 amino acids. Unmatched junction bases numbered 7, after V lost 3 bases and J lost 5 bases. For the CDR3, the DNA is TGCGCCAGCAGCTCGGGGACAGGAAGATATCAGCCCCAGCATTTT. It specifies CASSSGTGRYQPQHF.

V is TRBV5-6 and J is TRBJ1-2, with a possible D match to TRBD1 (5 bases). The CDR3 extends over 14 amino acids. Trimming removed 4 bases from V and 8 bases from J, with 18 bases in between. Germline V gives CDR1 SGHDT, CDR2 YYEEEE. DNA of the CDR3: TGTGCCAGCAGCCGGGGGGTCACGTTCGCCGGCTACACCTTC. It codes for CASSRGVTFAGYTF.

This chain uses TRBV7-6 with TRBJ1-3; D is perhaps TRBD1 (5 bases). Trimming stripped 2 bases from V and 4 bases from J, with 15 bases between. Germline CDR1 and CDR2: SGHVS and FNYEAQ. This CDR3 region has 16 residues. The CDR3 sequence is CASSLQGRGVGNTIYF. In DNA, the CDR3 is TGTGCCAGCAGCTTACAGGGAAGAGGCGTGGGAAACACCATATATTTT.

This clone has ten or more counts. The chain joins TRBV6-1 to TRBJ2-2; 7 bases fit TRBD1. Trimming cost V 1 base and J 4 bases; bases outside gene matches: 3. Germline CDR1 MNHNS, CDR2 SASEGT. The CDR3 length is 15 residues. This chain's CDR3 is CASSEEAGGTGELFF. The CDR3 nucleotides read TGTGCCAGCAGTGAAGAGGCAGGGGGCACCGGGGAGCTGTTTTTT.

The chain employs TRBV11-3 and TRBJ2-7; TRBD2 agrees at 7 bases. With V trimmed by 1 base and J by 2 bases, 2 bases remained unmatched. CDR1 is SGHNT, CDR2 YENEEA, per germline. The CDR3 spans 14 residues. CDR3 DNA sequence: TGTGCCAGCAGCTTAGCGGGGGGACCCTACGAGCAGTACTTC. Translated, it gives CASSLAGGPYEQYF. Filled out from reference TRBV11-3 and TRBJ2-7, the complete variable domain reads EAGVVQSPRYKIIEKKQPVAFWCNPISGHNTLYWYLQNLGQGPELLIRYENEEAVDDSQLPKDRFSAERLKGVDSTLKIQPAELGDSAVYLCASSLAGGPYEQYFGPGTRLTVT.

The genes are TRBV5-1 and TRBJ1-4; 8 bases fit TRBD1. The CDR3 consists of 14 residues. V lost 0 bases and J lost 8; bases outside the gene matches: 3. Germline V gene lookup returns CDR1 SGHRS and CDR2 YFSETQ. The CDR3 DNA follows: TGCGCCAGCAGCTTGGATCGGACAGGGGAAAAACTGTTTTTT. Encoded protein: CASSLDRTGEKLFF. Looking up the rest from reference TRBV5-1 and TRBJ1-4 gives the full variable domain: KAGVTQTPRYLIKTRGQQVTLSCSPISGHRSVSWYQQTPGQGLQFLFEYFSETQRNKGNFPGRFSGRQFSNSRSEMNVSTLELGDSALYLCASSLDRTGEKLFFGSGTQLSVL.

V usage is TRBV3-1 (or the pseudogene TRBV3-2) and J usage is TRBJ2-1; 7 nucleotides line up with TRBD1. The CDR3 consists of 15 residues. With 5 bases clipped from V and 0 bases from J, the junction kept 4 bases outside the gene matches. Germline V gives CDR1 LGHDT, CDR2 YNNKEL (reference sequence). The CDR3 here is CASSVRDSSYNEQFF. DNA for the CDR3: TGTGCCAGCAGCGTCCGGGACAGCTCCTACAATGAGCAGTTCTTC.

This chain uses TRBV3-1 (or the pseudogene TRBV3-2) with TRBJ1-5; 7 bases are a match to TRBD1. The CDR3 sequence is 16 residues long. Germline trimming cut 4 bases from V and 4 bases from J; bases unmatched to any gene: 10. Germline V gives CDR1 LGHDT, CDR2 YNNKEL (reference sequence). The CDR3 sequence is CASSRGQASSNQPQHF. DNA for the CDR3: TGTGCCAGCAGCCGCGGACAGGCGTCGTCAAATCAGCCCCAGCATTTT.

The V call is TRBV30, the J call TRBJ1-1, with 8 bases identical to TRBD1. Per the germline V gene, CDR1 is GTSNPN and CDR2 is SVGIG (reference sequence). The trim removed 5 bases at V and 3 bases at J, leaving 11 bases unmatched. The CDR3 is made up of 15 amino acids. This CDR3 reads CAWPLSGQGDTEAFF. CDR3 DNA sequence: TGTGCCTGGCCCCTCTCCGGACAGGGCGACACTGAAGCTTTCTTT.

This clone was recorded once. The junction shows a germline mismatch at one end, possibly a read error. The CDR3 is CAGSHTDTQYF. CDR3 bases: TGTGCCGGGAGCCACACAGATACGCAGTATTTT. The gene calls are TRBV30 and TRBJ2-3, with D tentatively TRBD2 (5 bases). CDR3 length: 11 residues. Germline V CDR1 and CDR2: GTSNPN, SVGIG (reference sequence).

The chain links TRBV28 to TRBJ1-6; D gene unclear. CDR3 length equals 12 residues. V was pared by 6 bases and J by 7 bases, with 7 bases between. Germline CDR1 MDHEN, CDR2 SYDVKM. The CDR3 nucleotides are TGTGCCAGCAGGCAGTCGAATTCACCCCTCCACTTT. Its translation: CASRQSNSPLHF.

This clone appeared once. This CDR3 reads CASSLHGGGVTEQFF. Here the CDR3 DNA reads TGTGCCAGCAGCCTCCACGGCGGGGGAGTCACTGAGCAGTTCTTC. V gene TRBV7-2 combines with J gene TRBJ2-1; TRBD2 agrees at 7 bases. J lost 9 bases, V lost 5 bases, and 13 bases had no gene match. There are 15 residues in the CDR3. The germline CDR1 and CDR2 sequences are SGHTA and FQGNSA.

The chain recombines TRBV2 with TRBJ2-2, with D unclear. V was cut by 2 bases and J by 6 bases, with 10 bases left in between. Germline CDR1 reads SNHLY; CDR2 reads FYNNEI. The CDR3 spans 14 residues. CDR3 protein: CASSEYRTSGELFF. CDR3 DNA sequence: TGTGCCAGCAGTGAATATAGAACCTCCGGGGAGCTGTTTTTT.

This chain links TRBV6-5 with TRBJ2-7; a possible D gene is TRBD2 (5 bases). CDR1 and CDR2 (germline): MNHEY, SVGAGI. The CDR3 loop spans 13 amino acids. V was cut by 7 bases and J by 1 base, with 11 bases left in between. The chain's CDR3 is CASNRDQSYEQYF. In DNA, the CDR3 is TGTGCCAGCAATCGGGATCAGTCCTACGAGCAGTACTTC.

This chain connects TRBV3-1 (or the pseudogene TRBV3-2) to TRBJ1-1; D may be TRBD1 (5 bases). The CDR3 runs 12 residues. Germline CDR1 reads LGHDT; CDR2 reads YNNKEL (reference sequence). Trimming took off 6 bases at V and 8 bases at J, with 13 bases between the two ends. Written as DNA, the CDR3 is TGTGCCAGCAGGAGGCGGGGGGGAGAAGCTTTCTTT. This encodes CASRRRGGEAFF.

This chain links TRBV30 with TRBJ1-4; 10 bases map to TRBD1. Germline trimming cut 1 base from V and 7 bases from J; bases unmatched to any gene: 9. The germline V gene has CDR1 GTSNPN and CDR2 SVGIG (reference sequence). The length of the CDR3 is 16 residues. The CDR3 region has the DNA TGTGCCTGGAGTGGAGGGACAGGGGATTCGCGTGAAAAACTGTTTTTT. Protein sequence: CAWSGGTGDSREKLFF.

This sequence joins TRBV27 and TRBJ2-5; 7 bases line up with TRBD1. Losses at the gene ends were 2 bases for V and 4 bases for J; bases not matched to a gene: 7. CDR1 is MNHEY, CDR2 SMNVEV, per germline (reference sequence). The length of the CDR3 is 15 residues. CDR3: CASSLRQGIRETQYF. Here the CDR3 DNA reads TGTGCCAGCAGTTTACGACAGGGTATCAGAGAGACCCAGTACTTC.

A single count supports this clone. The rearrangement joins TRBV2 to TRBJ1-1; 7 nucleotides line up with TRBD1. CDR3 length equals 14 residues. The V gene's germline CDR1 is SNHLY and CDR2 FYNNEI. J gave up 3 bases and V 8 bases, and 9 bases lay outside the gene matches. The CDR3 nucleotides are TGTGCCAGCGACCGACAGGGTAGGGACACTGAAGCTTTCTTT. Protein product: CASDRQGRDTEAFF.

This clone was observed many times. This chain links TRBV25-1 with TRBJ2-1, with 8 bases identical to TRBD1. The germline gives CDR1 MGHDK, CDR2 SYGVNS. After removal of 2 bases from V and 9 bases from J, the junction contained 3 bases not matched to a gene. The CDR3 runs 13 residues. CDR3 protein: CASSERDRLEQFF. For the CDR3, the DNA is TGTGCCAGCAGTGAACGGGACAGGCTTGAGCAGTTCTTC.